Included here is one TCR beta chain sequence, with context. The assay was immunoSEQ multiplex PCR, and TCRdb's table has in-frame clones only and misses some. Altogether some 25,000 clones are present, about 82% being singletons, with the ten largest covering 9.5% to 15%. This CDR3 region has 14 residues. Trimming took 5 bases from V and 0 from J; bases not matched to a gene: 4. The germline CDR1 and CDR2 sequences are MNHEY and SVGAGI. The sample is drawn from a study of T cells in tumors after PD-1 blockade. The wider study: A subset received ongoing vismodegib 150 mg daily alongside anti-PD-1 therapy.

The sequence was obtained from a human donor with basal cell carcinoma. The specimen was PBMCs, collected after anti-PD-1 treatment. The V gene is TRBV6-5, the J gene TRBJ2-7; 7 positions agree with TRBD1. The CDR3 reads CASSRQGYSYEQYF. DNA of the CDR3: TGTGCCAGCAGTAGACAGGGATACTCCTACGAGCAGTACTTC.